These 29 T cell receptor beta chains share one sample of origin, sequenced in a study of shared clonotypes between healthy human individuals. Clones were read by immunoSEQ multiplex PCR, and TCRdb kept only the in-frame ones, dropping some. The sample records more than 2 million clones, under 97% being singletons. The material sequenced was naive CD4+ T cells sorted from blood. Subset reported: CD45RA+ positively selected. The receptor source for this set is a man between 18 and 29 years old in good health.

Concerning this clone: At one boundary the junction diverges from the germline segment, which might be a read error. V gene TRBV6-1 combines with J gene TRBJ2-4; TRBD1 matches at 12 bases. The length of the CDR3 is 22 residues. Per the germline V gene, CDR1 is MNHNS and CDR2 is SASEGT. The CDR3 reads CASSEALSPGQGAQKARNIQYF. CDR3 DNA sequence: TGTGCCAGCAGTGAAGCGCTATCCCCGGGACAGGGGGCGCAGAAGGCCAGAAACATTCAGTACTTC.

The CDR3, as DNA: TGTGCCAGCAGCGCCGAGGGGGTTTACCAGCCCCAGCATTTT. Translating it yields CASSAEGVYQPQHF. This chain connects TRBV6-6 to TRBJ1-5, with TRBD1 as a possible D gene (6 bases). Deletions cut 6 bases from V and 7 bases from J, with 16 bases between. CDR1 and CDR2 (germline): MNHNY, SVGAGI (reference sequence). This CDR3 is 14 amino acids long.

Turning to this clone: Other DNA sequences from this sample encode an identical CDR3 as well. J is TRBJ1-5 and V is TRBV19, with D maybe TRBD1 (6 bases). The germline V gene has CDR1 LNHDA and CDR2 SQIVND (reference sequence). The CDR3 spans 14 residues. V was pared by 3 bases and J by 4 bases, with 10 bases between. CDR3 in DNA: TGTGCCAGTAGTATGGGGCAGGGGAATCAGCCCCAGCATTTT. It yields the protein CASSMGQGNQPQHF.

In DNA, the CDR3 is TGTGCCAGCAGCAAATTTCCTGAGCCCCGGACAGGGCCCCACCTCGGGTACACCGGGGAGCTGTTTTTT. This sequence encodes CASSKFPEPRTGPHLGYTGELFF. J is TRBJ2-2 and V is TRBV21-1; the listed D gene, TRBD1, was not tested against the DNA. TRBV21-1 is described as a pseudogene. This CDR3 has 23 amino acids.

The chain recombines TRBV7-9 with TRBJ2-3; D perhaps matches TRBD1 (5 bases). The germline V gene encodes CDR1 SEHNR and CDR2 FQNEAQ (reference sequence). V dropped 0 bases and J dropped 1 base, with 5 bases sitting between them. This CDR3 is built from 14 residues. CDR3: CASSLATGTDTQYF. The CDR3 DNA reads TGTGCCAGCAGCTTAGCGACAGGCACAGATACGCAGTATTTT.

The rearrangement joins TRBV10-3 to TRBJ2-7; no definite D call. Germline V gene data show CDR1 as ENHRY and CDR2 as SYGVKD. The CDR3 loop spans 13 amino acids. V lost 1 base to trimming and J lost 5 bases, with 9 bases between them. In DNA, the CDR3 is TGTGCCATCAGTGAGTGGGGTATCGACGAGCAGTACTTC. This sequence encodes CAISEWGIDEQYF.

The CDR3 bases are TGCAGCGTTTCGAGGGGGTACCCCTCCTACGAGCAGTACTTC. It is translated as CSVSRGYPSYEQYF. The J gene is TRBJ2-7, the V gene TRBV29-1; weak D call: TRBD1 (6 bases). V was trimmed by 5 bases and J by 0 bases, leaving 14 bases between them. The germline CDR1 and CDR2 sequences are SQVTM and ANQGSEA. CDR3 length: 14 residues.

This clone was seen a handful of times. The chain couples TRBV18 to TRBJ1-2; D may be TRBD1 (6 bases). There are 12 residues in the CDR3. In germline, CDR1 is KGHSH, CDR2 LQKENI. Trimming took 3 bases from V and 8 from J, leaving 10 bases between them. In DNA, the CDR3 is TGTGCCAGCTCACCGTCAGGGGAAGGCTACACCTTC. Translation gives CASSPSGEGYTF.

The J gene is TRBJ2-7, the V gene TRBV10-1, with D maybe TRBD2 (6 bases). The CDR3 totals 13 residues. V was pared by 4 bases and J by 3 bases, with 10 bases between. Germline V gene lookup returns CDR1 WNHNN and CDR2 SYGVQD (reference sequence). DNA for the CDR3: TGCGCCAGCAGTGTGCGGGGTGGCTACGAGCAGTACTTC. Amino acids: CASSVRGGYEQYF.

Regarding this clone: Other DNA sequences from this sample encode an identical CDR3 as well. The chain combines TRBV18 with TRBJ1-1, with D maybe TRBD1 (6 bases). Looked up from germline, CDR1 is KGHSH and CDR2 is LQKENI. With 6 bases removed from V and 0 bases from J, the gap between germline ends came to 11 bases. This CDR3 comprises 14 residues. The CDR3, as DNA: TGTGCCAGCTCGCTCCAGGGGCTGAACACTGAAGCTTTCTTT. Translation gives CASSLQGLNTEAFF.

A word on this clone: At the DNA level, this CDR3 is encoded by other sequences in the same sample as well. The rearrangement joins TRBV6-1 to TRBJ1-3; weak D call: TRBD1 (5 bases). Per germline, CDR1 MNHNS and CDR2 SASEGT. Trimming cost V 11 bases and J 3 bases, with 8 bases left between them. This CDR3 has 11 residues. The CDR3 loop reads CASTGGNTIYF. In nucleotides, the CDR3 is TGTGCCTCTACAGGTGGAAACACCATATATTTT.

V gene TRBV10-1 combines with J gene TRBJ2-4; 9 nucleotides match TRBD1. The CDR3 is made up of 14 amino acids. The germline CDR1 and CDR2 sequences are WNHNN and SYGVQD (reference sequence). The junction had 8 bases not matched to a gene; V was cut back by 6 bases and J by 8 bases. CDR3 amino acids: CASSSDRGGYIQYF. CDR3 sequence (DNA): TGCGCCAGCAGCTCGGACAGGGGAGGGTACATTCAGTACTTC.

CDR3 in amino acids: CASSSRQGTHEQYF. CDR3 sequence (DNA): TGTGCCAGTAGTTCACGGCAAGGGACGCACGAGCAGTACTTC. V gene TRBV19 combines with J gene TRBJ2-7; D may be TRBD1 or TRBD2 (5 bases each). Looked up from germline, CDR1 is LNHDA and CDR2 is SQIVND (reference sequence). The length of the CDR3 is 14 residues. V was shortened by 5 bases and J by 5 bases, with 16 bases between the two germline ends.

This clone was seen only a few times. This chain connects TRBV30 to TRBJ2-3; D may be TRBD1 (5 bases). Per the germline V gene, CDR1 is GTSNPN and CDR2 is SVGIG (reference sequence). The CDR3 extends over 14 amino acids. Trimming took off 3 bases at V and 0 bases at J, with 10 bases between the two ends. CDR3: CAWRQGYSTDTQYF. As DNA, the CDR3 is TGTGCCTGGAGGCAGGGTTATAGCACAGATACGCAGTATTTT.

The chain combines TRBV6-6 with TRBJ2-7; a possible D gene is TRBD2 (5 bases). CDR3 length: 15 residues. Germline V gene sequence: CDR1 MNHNY, CDR2 SVGAGI (reference sequence). V was pared by 2 bases and J by 0 bases, with 11 bases between. This CDR3 is CASSYGLPSSYEQYF. CDR3 nucleotides: TGTGCCAGCAGTTACGGACTCCCGAGCTCCTACGAGCAGTACTTC.

The gene calls are TRBV4-1 and TRBJ1-1; D is ambiguous. V was shortened by 4 bases and J by 3 bases, with 18 bases between the two germline ends. The CDR3 loop spans 16 amino acids. CDR1 is MGHRA, CDR2 YSYEKL, per germline. CDR3 residues: CASSPLPPGTDTEAFF. In DNA, the CDR3 is TGCGCCAGCAGCCCCCTACCTCCGGGAACGGACACTGAAGCTTTCTTT.

The chain couples TRBV4-3 to TRBJ2-3; no clear D gene. With 4 bases removed from V and 7 bases from J, the gap between germline ends came to 9 bases. CDR3 length: 12 amino acids. Per germline, CDR1 LGHNA and CDR2 YSLEER. DNA for the CDR3: TGCGCCAGCAGCCTATCGTGGCATACGCAGTATTTT. Its protein product is CASSLSWHTQYF.

The J gene is TRBJ1-4, the V gene TRBV7-2; 9 bases are shared with TRBD1. In germline, CDR1 is SGHTA, CDR2 FQGNSA. The CDR3 contains 16 residues. The junction had 9 bases not matched to a gene; V was cut back by 5 bases and J by 5 bases. The CDR3 sequence: CASSRLQGASNEKLFF. The DNA for the CDR3 is TGTGCCAGCAGCCGACTACAGGGGGCATCGAATGAAAAACTGTTTTTT.

This rearrangement joins TRBV5-1 to TRBJ1-4; maybe TRBD1 (5 bases). Germline-derived CDR1 and CDR2 are SGHRS and YFSETQ. V lost 0 bases, J lost 6 bases, and 9 bases lay in between. This CDR3 is 14 amino acids long. As DNA, the CDR3 is TGCGCCAGCAGCTTGGGCAGAGGGGATGAAAAACTGTTTTTT. Translating it yields CASSLGRGDEKLFF.

V and J are TRBV29-1 and TRBJ2-2, with D possibly being TRBD1 (5 bases). The CDR3 has 14 residues. Germline V gives CDR1 SQVTM, CDR2 ANQGSEA. V was pared by 7 bases and J by 0 bases, with 12 bases between. The CDR3: CSGGLTANTGELFF. The CDR3 DNA follows: TGCAGCGGGGGCCTCACTGCGAACACCGGGGAGCTGTTTTTT.

The rearrangement uses TRBV5-6 and TRBJ2-7, with D hard to call. Trimming removed 2 bases from V and 4 bases from J, with 16 bases in between. The CDR3 covers 15 residues. The germline CDR1 and CDR2 sequences are SGHDT and YYEEEE. CDR3: CASSFLVKESYEQYF. CDR3 DNA sequence: TGTGCCAGCAGCTTCCTAGTTAAGGAGAGTTACGAGCAGTACTTC.

The chain couples TRBV25-1 to TRBJ1-2, with unresolved D. V was trimmed by 3 bases and J by 0 bases, leaving 5 bases between them. From germline, CDR1 is MGHDK and CDR2 SYGVNS. The CDR3 is 13 amino acids. The CDR3 coding sequence is TGTGCCAGCAGTGACCCAGCTAACTATGGCTACACCTTC. Translation gives CASSDPANYGYTF.

The rearrangement joins TRBV5-4 to TRBJ1-3, with a tentative D call TRBD1 (5 bases). From germline, CDR1 is SGHNT and CDR2 YYREEE (reference sequence). Trimming took 1 base from V and 0 from J, leaving 8 bases between them. This CDR3 contains 15 residues. The chain's CDR3 is CASSLWGPSGNTIYF. The CDR3 DNA sequence: TGTGCCAGCAGCTTGTGGGGACCCTCTGGAAACACCATATATTTT. Full variable domain (rest looked up from reference TRBV5-4 and TRBJ1-3): ETGVTQSPTHLIKTRGQQVTLRCSSQSGHNTVSWYQQALGQGPQFIFQYYREEENGRGNFPPRFSGLQFPNYSSELNVNALELDDSALYLCASSLWGPSGNTIYFGEGSWLTVV.

The chain links TRBV19 to TRBJ2-7; 9 nucleotides line up with TRBD1. Germline V gene sequence: CDR1 LNHDA, CDR2 SQIVND (reference sequence). J was trimmed by 4 bases and V by 6 bases; bases with no gene match: 7. This CDR3 region has 14 residues. The CDR3 DNA reads as TGTGCCAGTAGATACGGGACAGGGACATACGAGCAGTACTTC. Amino acids: CASRYGTGTYEQYF.

This rearrangement joins TRBV7-8 to TRBJ2-7, with D hard to call. Germline V gene data show CDR1 as SGHVS and CDR2 as FQNEAQ. V was trimmed by 1 base and J by 2 bases, leaving 6 bases between them. This CDR3 spans 13 amino acids. The CDR3 DNA sequence: TGTGCCAGCAGCTTAGGCGGTCCCTACGAGCAGTACTTC. It encodes CASSLGGPYEQYF.

This clone was seen once. J is TRBJ1-5 and V is TRBV5-1; D is uncertain. Germline V CDR1 and CDR2: SGHRS, YFSETQ. With 2 bases removed from V and 1 base from J, the gap between germline ends came to 13 bases. The CDR3 runs to 16 residues. CDR3 protein: CASSLPVIRSNQPQHF. In DNA form, the CDR3 reads TGCGCCAGCAGCTTACCCGTGATCAGGAGCAATCAGCCCCAGCATTTT.

The gene calls are TRBV7-8 and TRBJ2-7; the D gene is possibly TRBD1 (5 bases). The CDR3 runs 13 residues. The V end lost 5 bases, the J end lost 3 bases, and 11 bases lay between the germline ends. Germline V gene sequence: CDR1 SGHVS, CDR2 FQNEAQ. CDR3 residues: CASSLSDNYEQYF. The CDR3 DNA is TGTGCCAGCAGCCTTTCGGACAACTACGAGCAGTACTTC.

The rearrangement joins TRBV21-1 to TRBJ1-2. TRBV21-1 is given as a pseudogene. The CDR3 loop spans 15 amino acids. The CDR3 bases are TGTGCCAGCAGCAAAAGAGAACTCAGGGACCGTGGCTACACCTTC. Translation gives CASSKRELRDRGYTF.

This rearrangement joins TRBV5-1 to TRBJ1-5; unclear D gene. The ends were cut back, 4 bases at V and 2 bases at J, with 13 bases in the middle. Germline V gene lookup returns CDR1 SGHRS and CDR2 YFSETQ. The CDR3 extends over 15 amino acids. The CDR3 DNA reads TGCGCCAGCAGCCGAGAGGGTTTAGGCAATCAGCCCCAGCATTTT. It is translated as CASSREGLGNQPQHF.